A single sample gave rise to the 13 T cell receptor beta chains below, sequenced in a study of control samples from healthy donors and cancer patients. Method: immunoSEQ multiplex PCR; TCRdb's copy keeps in-frame clones and lacks some. Seen in this sample are roughly 200,000 clones; the ten most common clones hold 2% to 2.5%. The sample taken for sequencing was blood. The receptors were gathered from a woman in her thirties in good health.

This chain connects TRBV6-2 or TRBV6-3 to TRBJ2-7; 7 nucleotides align to TRBD1. CDR3 length: 16 residues. V dropped 0 bases and J dropped 2; count of bases not matched to a gene: 7. CDR1 and CDR2 (germline): MNHEY, SVGEGT. CDR3 in amino acids: CASSYSGRDSPYEQYF. CDR3 nucleotide sequence: TGTGCCAGCAGTTACTCGGGCCGGGACAGCCCCTACGAGCAGTACTTC.

Written as DNA, the CDR3 is TGTGCCAGCAGCACTAGTCGACAGGGAACAAATTCACCCCTCCACTTT. This sequence encodes CASSTSRQGTNSPLHF. This chain connects TRBV11-2 to TRBJ1-6, with 7 bases aligning to TRBD1. Germline values: CDR1 SGHAT, CDR2 FQNNGV. The length of the CDR3 is 16 residues. V dropped 5 bases and J dropped 7; count of bases not matched to a gene: 11.

The chain combines TRBV7-9 with TRBJ1-6; D possibly corresponds to TRBD1 (6 bases). CDR3 size: 14 residues. V was clipped by 3 bases and J by 6 bases, with 9 bases between them. Germline V lookup: CDR1 SEHNR, CDR2 FQNEAQ (reference sequence). DNA of the CDR3: TGTGCCAGCAGCTTGGACAGTTTTAATTCACCCCTCCACTTT. It is translated as CASSLDSFNSPLHF.

This chain joins TRBV2 and TRBJ2-1, with 9 bases fitting TRBD1. CDR1 is SNHLY, CDR2 FYNNEI, per germline. This CDR3 has 13 amino acids. V was pared by 7 bases and J by 8 bases, with 6 bases of the junction left unmatched. The DNA of the CDR3 is TGTGCCAGCACCGAAACAGGGGGCCATGAGCAGTTCTTC. Protein: CASTETGGHEQFF.

On this clone: The junction departs from germline at one end; a sequencing error may be responsible. V and J are TRBV7-8 and TRBJ2-7; TRBD2 might be the D (5 bases). CDR1 and CDR2 from the germline V gene are SGHVS and FQNEAQ. The CDR3 runs to 14 residues. In nucleotides, the CDR3 is TGTGCCAGCAGCTTAGCGGGGAGATCCGCGGAGCAATACTTC. Protein product: CASSLAGRSAEQYF.

This chain uses TRBV28 with TRBJ2-1; 8 bases match TRBD2. The CDR3 runs 15 residues. The trim removed 5 bases at V and 10 bases at J, leaving 13 bases unmatched. The germline V gene has CDR1 MDHEN and CDR2 SYDVKM. The CDR3 region has the DNA TGTGCCAGCAGTCCCCTCGGGGGGGGCGTCCGGGAGCAGTTCTTC. Residues: CASSPLGGGVREQFF.

This chain joins TRBV6-2 or TRBV6-3 and TRBJ2-1; 8 nucleotides line up with TRBD2. V shed 0 bases and J 6 bases; nucleotides not matched to a gene: 4. CDR3 length: 15 amino acids. Looked up from germline, CDR1 is MNHEY and CDR2 is SVGEGT. CDR3 residues: CASSYSGTRRNEQFF. In DNA, the CDR3 is TGTGCCAGCAGTTACTCAGGGACTAGGCGCAATGAGCAGTTCTTC.

The chain employs TRBV11-2 and TRBJ2-5; 7 bases are shared with TRBD1. With V trimmed by 5 bases and J by 3 bases, 6 bases remained unmatched. This CDR3 has 14 residues. The germline V gene has CDR1 SGHAT and CDR2 FQNNGV. The CDR3 sequence is CASSPGQAKETQYF. The CDR3 DNA is TGTGCCAGCAGCCCCGGACAGGCGAAAGAGACCCAGTACTTC.

The J gene is TRBJ2-3, the V gene TRBV6-5; D may correspond to TRBD1 or TRBD2 (5 bases each). With 0 bases removed from V and 5 bases from J, the gap between germline ends came to 15 bases. CDR1 MNHEY and CDR2 SVGAGI come from the germline V gene. This CDR3 region has 16 residues. CDR3 coding DNA: TGTGCCAGCAGTTACTCCCGGGGCCCACCACGAGATACGCAGTATTTT. Protein: CASSYSRGPPRDTQYF.

The rearrangement uses TRBV30 and TRBJ1-1, with D possibly TRBD1 on 5 matching bases. The CDR3 runs 13 residues. The V and J ends lost 2 bases and 10 bases respectively, with 17 bases between them. The V gene's germline CDR1 is GTSNPN and CDR2 SVGIG (reference sequence). The chain's CDR3 is CAWSFGTGRPAFF. The CDR3 bases are TGTGCCTGGAGTTTTGGGACCGGGAGACCAGCTTTCTTT.

The rearrangement links TRBV4-1 to TRBJ2-7; TRBD1 matches 10 bases. There are 16 residues in the CDR3. V was pared by 4 bases and J by 4 bases, with 10 bases of the junction left unmatched. Per the germline V gene, CDR1 is MGHRA and CDR2 is YSYEKL. The chain's CDR3 is CASSPDADRGIYEQYF. The DNA for the CDR3 is TGCGCCAGCAGCCCTGACGCGGACAGGGGGATATACGAGCAGTACTTC.

The chain's CDR3 is CASGLAGETNTDTQYF. The CDR3 region has the DNA TGTGCCAGCGGACTAGCGGGGGAGACCAACACAGATACGCAGTATTTT. This chain uses TRBV2 with TRBJ2-3, with 13 nucleotides matching TRBD2. The V gene's germline CDR1 is SNHLY and CDR2 FYNNEI. The V segment lost 8 bases and the J segment 2 bases; nucleotides outside the gene matches: 7. The CDR3 sequence is 16 residues long. Variable domain in full (rest from reference TRBV2 and TRBJ2-3): EPEVTQTPSHQVTQMGQEVILRCVPISNHLYFYWYRQILGQKVEFLVSFYNNEISEKSEIFDDQFSVERPDGSNFTLKIRSTKLEDSAMYFCASGLAGETNTDTQYFGPGTRLTVL.

V gene TRBV7-9 combines with J gene TRBJ2-3; D possibly corresponds to TRBD2 (6 bases). CDR3 length: 14 amino acids. Germline CDR1 is SEHNR and CDR2 is FQNEAQ (reference sequence). Trimming stripped 0 bases from V and 4 bases from J, with 8 bases between. The CDR3 spells CASSLARLADTQYF. For the CDR3, the DNA is TGTGCCAGCAGCTTAGCTAGACTAGCAGATACGCAGTATTTT.